Many counts were recorded for the clone carrying this T cell receptor (beta chain). The source of the sample is a study of T cells in Graves' hyperthyroidism and ophthalmopathy. V lost 4 bases and J 1 base, leaving 10 bases between the germline ends. Germline CDR1 is MDHEN and CDR2 is SYDVKM. The CDR3 totals 14 residues. The CDR3 regions of TCR beta were amplified from RNA transcripts. The TCR CDR3 first-round RT-PCR relied on the HTBI primer set. MiXCR, applied by TCRdb to the multiplex PCR reads, yields one record per CDR3 protein. Seen here are some 370,000 distinct CDR3 sequences, about 17% observed once, and the top ten hold roughly a third.

This chain joins TRBV28 and TRBJ1-1; perhaps TRBD1 as D (5 bases). The sequencing input was blood. This sequence originates from a woman under 40 with Graves' hyperthyroidism that later progressed to Graves' ophthalmopathy. This CDR3 reads CASSYGTSNTEAFF. The CDR3 DNA follows: TGTGCCAGCAGTTACGGGACGTCGAACACTGAAGCTTTCTTT.